This T cell receptor beta chain comes out of a study of post-analysis software for immune sequencing data. The overall study: The cohort encompassed relapsing-remitting, secondary progressive and progressive-relapsing multiple sclerosis disease courses. Notes on the study in general: F measure showed strong co-clustering of same-batch samples. The study found significantly lower normalized Chao1 diversity in multiple sclerosis patients than in controls.

As regards this clonotype: The target antigen is unknown.

cDNA libraries of TCR beta carried unique molecular identifiers. Using its own MiXCR run on the PCR reads, TCRdb lists one record per CDR3 protein. The repertoire holds 650,000 to 900,000 distinct CDR3 sequences, with around 42% as singletons. The sequenced sample was blood. This TCR derives from a girl aged 5-17 years with multiple sclerosis.

CDR3 residues: CASSLPSQANYGYTF. The CDR3 DNA reads as TGCGCCAGCAGCTTGCCCTCACAGGCGAACTATGGCTACACCTTC. This chain connects TRBV5-1 to TRBJ1-2, with D maybe TRBD1 (5 bases). This CDR3 comprises 15 residues. CDR1 is SGHRS, CDR2 YFSETQ, per germline. Trimming removed 1 base from V and 2 bases from J, with 12 bases in between. Looking up the rest from reference TRBV5-1 and TRBJ1-2 gives the full variable domain: KAGVTQTPRYLIKTRGQQVTLSCSPISGHRSVSWYQQTPGQGLQFLFEYFSETQRNKGNFPGRFSGRQFSNSRSEMNVSTLELGDSALYLCASSLPSQANYGYTFGSGTRLTVV.